This passage covers 5 T cell receptor beta chains from one sample sequenced in a study of blood T cells in healthy people across ages. The authors ran a second PCR of roughly 6 to 11 cycles using a sample-barcoded 5' primer and a J-beta primer mix. TCRdb recomputed calls from the 5' RACE reads with MiXCR, one row per CDR3 protein. The sample shows some 850,000 distinct CDR3 sequences, approximately 24% of them seen only once. The same sample was also used in a study of T cells of mothers and their children.

Sequencing was performed on blood. The receptors were sampled from a boy between 10 and 17 years old in good health.

This sequence joins TRBV11-1 and TRBJ2-1, with TRBD2 identical over 8 bases. The CDR3 is 13 amino acids. V dropped 4 bases and J dropped 7; count of bases not matched to a gene: 3. Germline assignment: CDR1 SGHAT and CDR2 FQDESV (reference sequence). CDR3 protein: CASSSGTRNEQFF. In DNA, the CDR3 is TGTGCCAGCAGCTCCGGGACTAGAAATGAGCAGTTCTTC.

This clonotype was observed a handful of times. The J gene is TRBJ2-1, the V gene TRBV29-1, with TRBD1 as a possible D gene (6 bases). CDR3 length: 16 residues. Trimming took off 6 bases at V and 0 bases at J, with 18 bases between the two ends. Germline assignment: CDR1 SQVTM and CDR2 ANQGSEA. The CDR3 loop reads CSVLATGISSYNEQFF. In DNA form, the CDR3 reads TGCAGCGTGCTCGCCACAGGGATAAGCTCCTACAATGAGCAGTTCTTC.

In its sample, this clonotype was seen a few times. The chain carries TRBV12-3 or TRBV12-4 and TRBJ2-7, with TRBD2 identical over 9 bases. The J call may be wrong; the DNA end is better matched by TRBJ2-1. This CDR3 is 14 amino acids long. The CDR3 loop reads CASSRSGGYNEQFF. As DNA, the CDR3 is TGTGCCAGCAGCCGGAGCGGGGGGTACAATGAGCAGTTCTTC.

This clonotype appeared a few times. The rearrangement links TRBV12-3 or TRBV12-4 to TRBJ2-1; D is ambiguous. The V end lost 7 bases, the J end lost 3 bases, and 16 bases lay between the germline ends. The CDR3 runs to 15 residues. CDR3 loop: CASTPRTPNYNEQFF. As DNA, the CDR3 is TGTGCCAGCACCCCAAGGACGCCGAACTACAATGAGCAGTTCTTC.

The chain couples TRBV3-1 to TRBJ1-1; D remains unclear. Per germline, CDR1 LGHDT and CDR2 YNNKEL (reference sequence). The CDR3 has 13 residues. V dropped 4 bases and J dropped 6 bases, with 12 bases sitting between them. CDR3 nucleotide sequence: TGTGCCAGCAGCCCCCGGTTAGGGTCTGAAGCTTTCTTT. Translating gives CASSPRLGSEAFF.